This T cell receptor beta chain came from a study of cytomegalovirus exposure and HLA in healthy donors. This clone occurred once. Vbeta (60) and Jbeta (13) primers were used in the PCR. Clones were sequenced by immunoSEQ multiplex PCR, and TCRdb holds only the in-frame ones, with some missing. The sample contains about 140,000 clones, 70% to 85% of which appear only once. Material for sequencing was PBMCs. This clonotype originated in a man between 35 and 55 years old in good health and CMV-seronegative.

The CDR3 spells CASSLGGSYEQYF. The CDR3 nucleotides read TGTGCCAGCAGTTTAGGGGGGTCCTACGAGCAGTACTTC. The chain employs TRBV28 and TRBJ2-7; D might be TRBD2 (6 bases). V was clipped by 2 bases and J by 1 base, with 6 bases between them. There are 13 residues in the CDR3. Germline V lookup: CDR1 MDHEN, CDR2 SYDVKM.